This T cell receptor beta chain was profiled in a study of blood T cells in healthy people across ages. Isolating PBMCs gave at least 6 million of these cells per sample. Total RNA, at least 6 micrograms per sample, came from PBMCs. It was with a sample-barcoded 5' primer and a J-beta primer mix that a second PCR of roughly 7 to 11 cycles was run. TCRdb analysed the 5' RACE reads with MiXCR anew, one entry per CDR3 protein. The sample yields around 800,000 distinct CDR3 sequences, about 42% seen once. The receptor was isolated from a man aged 55 to 70 in good health. The source material was blood.

CDR3 nucleotides: TGTGCCAGCAGCTTATTCCGGGAAGAATACAATGAGCAGTTCTTC. Translated: CASSLFREEYNEQFF. This chain links TRBV7-9 with TRBJ2-1; D perhaps matches TRBD2 (5 bases). V dropped 2 bases and J dropped 4 bases, with 12 bases sitting between them. The CDR3 is 15 amino acids. CDR1 is SEHNR, CDR2 FQNEAQ, per germline (reference sequence).